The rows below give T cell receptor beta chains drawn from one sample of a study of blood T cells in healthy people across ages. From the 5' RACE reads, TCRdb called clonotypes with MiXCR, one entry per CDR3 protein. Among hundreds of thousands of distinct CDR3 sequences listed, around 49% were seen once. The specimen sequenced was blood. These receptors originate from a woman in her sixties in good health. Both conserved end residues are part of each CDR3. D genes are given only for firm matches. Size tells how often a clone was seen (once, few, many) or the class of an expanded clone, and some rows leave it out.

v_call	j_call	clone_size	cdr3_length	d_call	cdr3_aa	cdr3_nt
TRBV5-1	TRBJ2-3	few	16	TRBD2	CASSLAERGATDTQYF	TGCGCCAGCAGCTTGGCCGAGCGGGGAGCTACAGATACGCAGTATTTT
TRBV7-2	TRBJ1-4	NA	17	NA	CASSPGRGTVTNEKLFF	TGTGCCAGCAGCCCAGGAAGAGGGACGGTGACTAATGAAAAACTGTTTTTT
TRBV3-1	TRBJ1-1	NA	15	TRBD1	CASSRDRGWHTEAFF	TGTGCCAGCAGCCGCGACAGGGGATGGCACACTGAAGCTTTCTTT
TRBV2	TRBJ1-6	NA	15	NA	CASLLTSSYNSPLHF	TGTGCCAGCCTCCTCACGAGCTCCTATAATTCACCCCTCCACTTT
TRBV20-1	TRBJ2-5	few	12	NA	CSAVHDQETQYF	TGCAGTGCAGTTCATGACCAAGAGACCCAGTACTTC
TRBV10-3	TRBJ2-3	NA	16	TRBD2	CAISGSGRGGTDTQYF	TGTGCCATCAGTGGAAGCGGGAGGGGGGGCACAGATACGCAGTATTTT
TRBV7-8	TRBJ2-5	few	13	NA	CASSLGPAETQYF	TGTGCCAGCAGCTTAGGACCGGCTGAGACCCAGTACTTC
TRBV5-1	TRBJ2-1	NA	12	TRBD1	CASSEIQGAGFF	TGCGCCAGCAGCGAAATACAGGGGGCAGGGTTCTTC
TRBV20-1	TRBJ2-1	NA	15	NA	CSASSLAGRYNEQFF	TGCAGTGCTAGCTCTCTGGCGGGGCGATACAATGAGCAGTTCTTC
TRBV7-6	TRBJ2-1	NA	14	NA	CASTLAASYNEQFF	TGTGCCAGCACCCTTGCAGCCTCCTACAATGAGCAGTTCTTC
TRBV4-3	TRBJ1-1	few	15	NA	CASSPQPEGTGGAFF	TGCGCCAGCAGCCCCCAACCAGAGGGGACGGGAGGGGCTTTCTTT
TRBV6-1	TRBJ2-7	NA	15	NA	CASSESWGTPYEQYF	TGTGCCAGCAGTGAATCCTGGGGGACCCCCTACGAGCAGTACTTC
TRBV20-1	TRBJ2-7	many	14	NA	CSSGEASRSYEQYF	TGCAGTTCCGGGGAGGCCAGCCGCTCCTACGAGCAGTACTTC
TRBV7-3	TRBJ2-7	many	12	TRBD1	CASGTGVGEQYF	TGTGCCAGCGGGACAGGGGTAGGCGAGCAGTACTTC
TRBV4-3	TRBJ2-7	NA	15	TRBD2	CASSHGTSGRYEQYF	TGCGCCAGCAGCCACGGGACTAGCGGGAGATACGAGCAGTACTTC
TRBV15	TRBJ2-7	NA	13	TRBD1	CATSKTGSHEQYF	TGTGCTACCAGCAAGACAGGGTCGCACGAGCAGTACTTC
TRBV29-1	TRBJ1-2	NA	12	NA	CSVSSGSQGYTF	TGCAGCGTTTCTTCGGGCAGTCAAGGCTACACCTTC
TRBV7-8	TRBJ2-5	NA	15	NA	CASSLGGRVQETQYF	TGTGCCAGCAGCTTAGGGGGCAGGGTCCAAGAGACCCAGTACTTC
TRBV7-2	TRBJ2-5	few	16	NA	CASSFWRLGGRETQYF	TGTGCCAGCAGCTTTTGGAGACTAGGAGGCCGAGAGACCCAGTACTTC
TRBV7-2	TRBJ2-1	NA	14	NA	CASSRRQAHNEQFF	TGTGCCAGCAGCAGACGACAGGCACACAATGAGCAGTTCTTC
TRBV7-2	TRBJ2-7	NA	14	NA	CASSLALGGSEQYF	TGTGCCAGCAGCTTAGCGCTCGGGGGAAGCGAGCAGTACTTC
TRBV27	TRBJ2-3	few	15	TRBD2	CASFSIAGATDTQYF	TGTGCCAGCTTTTCCATAGCGGGAGCTACAGATACGCAGTATTTT
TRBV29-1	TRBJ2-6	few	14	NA	CSVVEISGANVLTF	TGCAGCGTTGTAGAGATCTCTGGGGCCAACGTCCTGACTTTC
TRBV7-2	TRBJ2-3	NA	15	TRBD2	CASSLALAGVGTQYF	TGTGCCAGCAGCTTAGCTCTAGCGGGAGTCGGTACGCAGTATTTT
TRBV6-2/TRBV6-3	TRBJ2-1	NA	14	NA	CASSFLQGGSEQFF	TGTGCCAGCAGTTTCCTTCAGGGGGGCAGTGAGCAGTTCTTC
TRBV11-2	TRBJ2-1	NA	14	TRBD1	CASSRQGTYNEQFF	TGTGCCAGCAGCCGACAGGGGACATACAATGAGCAGTTCTTC
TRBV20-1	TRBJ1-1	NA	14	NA	CSARPPGKNTEAFF	TGCAGTGCTAGACCCCCCGGCAAGAACACTGAAGCTTTCTTT
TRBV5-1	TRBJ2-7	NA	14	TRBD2	CASSMTSGNYEQYF	TGCGCCAGCAGCATGACTAGCGGGAACTACGAGCAGTACTTC
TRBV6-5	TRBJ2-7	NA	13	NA	CASSYPGSYEQYF	TGTGCCAGCAGTTACCCGGGCTCCTACGAGCAGTACTTC
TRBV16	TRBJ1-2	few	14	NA	CASSQSTGGYGYTF	TGTGCCAGCAGCCAATCCACGGGGGGATATGGCTACACCTTC
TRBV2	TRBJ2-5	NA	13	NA	CASSGTRQETQYF	TGTGCCAGCAGTGGGACACGACAAGAGACCCAGTACTTC
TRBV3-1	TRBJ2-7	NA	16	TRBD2	CASNRRLAGGSYEQYF	TGTGCCAGCAACCGGCGACTAGCGGGGGGCTCCTACGAGCAGTACTTC
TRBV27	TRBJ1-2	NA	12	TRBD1	CTSRGTPYGYTF	TGTACCAGCAGGGGGACCCCTTATGGCTACACCTTC